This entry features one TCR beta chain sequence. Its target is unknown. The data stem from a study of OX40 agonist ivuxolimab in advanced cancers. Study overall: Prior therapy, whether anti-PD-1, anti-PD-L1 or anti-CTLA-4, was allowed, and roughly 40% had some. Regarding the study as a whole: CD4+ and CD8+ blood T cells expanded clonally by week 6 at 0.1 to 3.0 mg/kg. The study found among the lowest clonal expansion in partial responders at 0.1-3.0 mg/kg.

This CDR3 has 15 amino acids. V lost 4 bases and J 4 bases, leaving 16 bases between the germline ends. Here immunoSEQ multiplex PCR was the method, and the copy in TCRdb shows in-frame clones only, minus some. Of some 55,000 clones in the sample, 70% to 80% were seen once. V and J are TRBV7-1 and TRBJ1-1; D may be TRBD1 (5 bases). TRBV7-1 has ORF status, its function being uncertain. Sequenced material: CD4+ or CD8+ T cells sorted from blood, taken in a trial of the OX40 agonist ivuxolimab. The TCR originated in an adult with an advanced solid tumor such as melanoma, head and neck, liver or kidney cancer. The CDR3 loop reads CASSLSSRGGTEAFF. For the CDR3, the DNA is TGTGCCAGCAGCTTGAGTAGCCGGGGGGGCACTGAAGCTTTCTTT.